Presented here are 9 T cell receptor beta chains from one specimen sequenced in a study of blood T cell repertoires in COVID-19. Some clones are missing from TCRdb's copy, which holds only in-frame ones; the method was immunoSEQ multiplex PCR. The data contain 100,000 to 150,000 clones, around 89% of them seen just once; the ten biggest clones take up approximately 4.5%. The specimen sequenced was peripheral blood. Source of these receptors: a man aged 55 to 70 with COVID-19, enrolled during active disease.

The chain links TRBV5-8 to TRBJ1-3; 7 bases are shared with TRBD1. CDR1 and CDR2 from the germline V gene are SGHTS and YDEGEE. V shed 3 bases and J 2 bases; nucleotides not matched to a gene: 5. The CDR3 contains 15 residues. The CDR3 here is CASSSSGGAGNTIYF. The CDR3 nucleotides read TGTGCCAGCAGCTCCTCAGGGGGAGCTGGAAACACCATATATTTT. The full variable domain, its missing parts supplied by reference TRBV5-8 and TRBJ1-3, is EAGVTQSPTHLIKTRGQQATLRCSPISGHTSVYWYQQALGLGLQFLLWYDEGEERNRGNFPPRFSGRQFPNYSSELNVNALELEDSALYLCASSSSGGAGNTIYFGEGSWLTVV.

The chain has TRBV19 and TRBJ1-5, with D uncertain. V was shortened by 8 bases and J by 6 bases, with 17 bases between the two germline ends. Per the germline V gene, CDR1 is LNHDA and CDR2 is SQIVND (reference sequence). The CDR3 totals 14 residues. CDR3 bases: TGTGCCAGTCGCCTTGCCGGTGGGAGTCAGCCCCAGCATTTT. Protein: CASRLAGGSQPQHF.

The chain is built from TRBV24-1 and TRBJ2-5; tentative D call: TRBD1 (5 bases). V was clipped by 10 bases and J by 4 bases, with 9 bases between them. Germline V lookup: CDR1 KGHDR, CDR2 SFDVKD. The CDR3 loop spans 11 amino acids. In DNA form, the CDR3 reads TGTGCCACGGGTAGGGGAGAGACCCAGTACTTC. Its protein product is CATGRGETQYF.

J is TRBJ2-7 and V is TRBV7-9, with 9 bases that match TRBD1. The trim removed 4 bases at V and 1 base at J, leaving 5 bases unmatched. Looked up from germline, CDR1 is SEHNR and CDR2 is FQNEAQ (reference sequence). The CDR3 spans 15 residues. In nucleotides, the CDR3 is TGTGCCAGCAGCTCGTGGACAGGGGTATCCTACGAGCAGTACTTC. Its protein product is CASSSWTGVSYEQYF.

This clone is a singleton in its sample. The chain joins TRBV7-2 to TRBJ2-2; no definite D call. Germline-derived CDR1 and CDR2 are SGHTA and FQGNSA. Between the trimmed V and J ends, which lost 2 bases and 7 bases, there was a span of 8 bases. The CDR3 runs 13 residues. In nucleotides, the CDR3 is TGTGCCAGCAGCTTACTGCGTCTCGGGGAGCTGTTTTTT. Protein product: CASSLLRLGELFF. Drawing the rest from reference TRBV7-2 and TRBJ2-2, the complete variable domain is GAGVSQSPSNKVTEKGKDVELRCDPISGHTALYWYRQSLGQGLEFLIYFQGNSAPDKSGLPSDRFSAERTGGSVSTLTIQRTQQEDSAVYLCASSLLRLGELFFGEGSRLTVL.

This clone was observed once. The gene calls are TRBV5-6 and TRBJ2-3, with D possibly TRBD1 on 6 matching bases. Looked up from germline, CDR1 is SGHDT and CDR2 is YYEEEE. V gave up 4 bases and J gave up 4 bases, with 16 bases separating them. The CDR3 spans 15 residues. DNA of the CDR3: TGTGCCAGCAGCCGAGGGACACCCCGGCCAGATACGCAGTATTTT. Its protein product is CASSRGTPRPDTQYF.

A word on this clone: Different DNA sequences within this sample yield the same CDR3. CDR3 sequence: CASSRTGGNYGYTF. The CDR3 nucleotides are TGTGCCAGCAGCCGGACAGGGGGGAACTATGGCTACACCTTC. The chain recombines TRBV6-5 with TRBJ1-2; the match to TRBD1 covers 10 bases. Germline V gene lookup returns CDR1 MNHEY and CDR2 SVGAGI. J gave up 2 bases and V 6 bases, and 3 bases lay outside the gene matches. The CDR3 extends over 14 amino acids.

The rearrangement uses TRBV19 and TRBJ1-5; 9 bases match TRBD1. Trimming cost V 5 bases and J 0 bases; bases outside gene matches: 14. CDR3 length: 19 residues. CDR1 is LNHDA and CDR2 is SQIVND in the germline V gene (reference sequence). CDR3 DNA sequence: TGTGCCAGTAGTCTATCGACAGGGGGTATATCTTATAGCAATCAGCCCCAGCATTTT. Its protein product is CASSLSTGGISYSNQPQHF.

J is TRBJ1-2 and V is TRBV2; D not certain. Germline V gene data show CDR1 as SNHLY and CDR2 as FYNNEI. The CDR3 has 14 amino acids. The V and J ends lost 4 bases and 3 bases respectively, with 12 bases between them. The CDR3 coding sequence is TGTGCCAGCAGTGTGAGCAGAGAGGACTATGGCTACACCTTC. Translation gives CASSVSREDYGYTF.